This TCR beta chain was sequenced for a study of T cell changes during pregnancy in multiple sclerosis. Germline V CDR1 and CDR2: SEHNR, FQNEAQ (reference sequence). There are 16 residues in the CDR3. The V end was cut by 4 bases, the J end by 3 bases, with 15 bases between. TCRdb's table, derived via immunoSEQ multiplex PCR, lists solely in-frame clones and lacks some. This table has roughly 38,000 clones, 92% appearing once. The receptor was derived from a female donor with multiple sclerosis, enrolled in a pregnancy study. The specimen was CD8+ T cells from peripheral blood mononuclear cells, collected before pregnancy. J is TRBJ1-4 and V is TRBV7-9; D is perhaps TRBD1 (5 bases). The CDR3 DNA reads TGTGCCAGCAGCTCCGACGGGGGGTCCCCTAATGAAAAACTGTTTTTT. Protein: CASSSDGGSPNEKLFF.